These 17 T cell receptor beta chains were sequenced from one sample in a study of blood T cell repertoires in COVID-19. Generated by immunoSEQ multiplex PCR, the TCRdb table keeps only in-frame clones and is missing some. This sample has roughly 70,000 clones; around 80% occur once, and the top ten carry almost 10%. The source material was peripheral blood. All receptors derive from a human donor in a cohort sampled during active COVID-19.

V gene TRBV7-2 combines with J gene TRBJ2-5, with 10 bases matching TRBD1. The germline CDR1 and CDR2 sequences are SGHTA and FQGNSA. CDR3 length equals 14 residues. Unmatched junction bases numbered 5, after V lost 5 bases and J lost 5 bases. The DNA for the CDR3 is TGTGCCAGCAGCCCGACAGGGGGCCCGGAGACCCAGTACTTC. Encoded protein: CASSPTGGPETQYF.

The V gene is TRBV28, the J gene TRBJ1-3; TRBD1 aligns across 8 bases. V was pared by 6 bases and J by 7 bases, with 5 bases of the junction left unmatched. The CDR3 loop spans 13 amino acids. CDR1 is MDHEN, CDR2 SYDVKM, per germline. This CDR3 reads CASRDRVPNTIYF. Here the CDR3 DNA reads TGTGCCAGCAGGGACAGGGTTCCCAACACCATATATTTT. The variable domain in full, completed from reference TRBV28 and TRBJ1-3, reads DVKVTQSSRYLVKRTGEKVFLECVQDMDHENMFWYRQDPGLGLRLIYFSYDVKMKEKGDIPEGYSVSREKKERFSLILESASTNQTSMYLCASRDRVPNTIYFGEGSWLTVV.

This sequence joins TRBV5-4 and TRBJ2-5; TRBD2 aligns across 7 bases. The germline V gene has CDR1 SGHNT and CDR2 YYREEE (reference sequence). V was pared by 4 bases and J by 5 bases, with 5 bases of the junction left unmatched. This CDR3 has 13 amino acids. CDR3 sequence: CASSPVGGETQYF. The CDR3 DNA reads TGTGCCAGCAGCCCCGTGGGAGGGGAGACCCAGTACTTC.

The chain carries TRBV5-4 and TRBJ1-2; D possibly corresponds to TRBD1 (5 bases). The V end was cut by 4 bases, the J end by 4 bases, with 14 bases between. The CDR3 has 14 residues. In germline, CDR1 is SGHNT, CDR2 YYREEE (reference sequence). CDR3 residues: CASSPRGGFYGYTF. CDR3 DNA sequence: TGTGCCAGCAGCCCCCGGGGGGGGTTCTATGGCTACACCTTC.

This chain uses TRBV3-1 (or the pseudogene TRBV3-2) with TRBJ2-5; 11 nucleotides match TRBD2. The CDR3 runs 18 residues. V lost 0 bases, J lost 5 bases, and 11 bases stayed unmatched. Germline V gene sequence: CDR1 LGHDT, CDR2 YNNKEL (reference sequence). The CDR3, as DNA: TGTGCCAGCAGCCAAGATCCTAGGGTAGCGGGAGGGTTGGAGACCCAGTACTTC. Its protein product is CASSQDPRVAGGLETQYF.

The chain links TRBV28 to TRBJ2-7; 7 positions match TRBD2. The ends lost 4 bases at V and 7 bases at J; junction bases unmatched: 10. CDR3 size: 14 residues. Per the germline V gene, CDR1 is MDHEN and CDR2 is SYDVKM. This chain's CDR3 is CASSSGEGWREQYF. In DNA, the CDR3 is TGTGCCAGCAGTTCCGGGGAGGGATGGAGGGAGCAGTACTTC. The full variable domain, in which reference TRBV28 and TRBJ2-7 provide the parts outside the CDR3, is DVKVTQSSRYLVKRTGEKVFLECVQDMDHENMFWYRQDPGLGLRLIYFSYDVKMKEKGDIPEGYSVSREKKERFSLILESASTNQTSMYLCASSSGEGWREQYFGPGTRLTVT.

J is TRBJ1-1 and V is TRBV5-6, with D tentatively TRBD1 (5 bases). Per germline, CDR1 SGHDT and CDR2 YYEEEE. V was pared by 4 bases and J by 0 bases, with 13 bases between. This CDR3 contains 15 residues. The CDR3 nucleotides read TGTGCCAGCAGCCTCACGGACACATTGAACACTGAAGCTTTCTTT. Protein: CASSLTDTLNTEAFF.

The V call is TRBV19, the J call TRBJ1-1; TRBD1 is a possible D gene (5 bases). V was shortened by 4 bases and J by 10 bases, with 10 bases between the two germline ends. The CDR3 spans 11 residues. Germline lookup yields CDR1 LNHDA and CDR2 SQIVND (reference sequence). The CDR3 loop reads CASSTGRGAFF. As DNA, the CDR3 is TGTGCCAGTAGTACAGGGAGGGGAGCTTTCTTT.

The rearrangement joins TRBV5-1 to TRBJ2-7; a possible D gene is TRBD1 (6 bases). CDR3 size: 14 residues. In germline, CDR1 is SGHRS, CDR2 YFSETQ. Trimming pared 5 bases from V and 2 bases from J, leaving 14 bases between. The CDR3 here is CASSGQTGTYEQYF. DNA of the CDR3: TGCGCCAGCAGTGGACAAACAGGGACCTACGAGCAGTACTTC.

V usage is TRBV7-2 and J usage is TRBJ2-7; TRBD2 aligns across 14 bases. V shed 5 bases and J 3 bases; nucleotides not matched to a gene: 3. The CDR3 is made up of 15 amino acids. Germline CDR1 reads SGHTA; CDR2 reads FQGNSA. CDR3 region: CASSRLAGGIYEQYF. In DNA form, the CDR3 reads TGTGCCAGCAGCAGACTAGCGGGAGGGATCTACGAGCAGTACTTC.

V gene TRBV19 combines with J gene TRBJ2-5, with 8 bases identical to TRBD2. The V segment lost 6 bases and the J segment 5 bases; nucleotides outside the gene matches: 5. This CDR3 spans 13 amino acids. CDR1 and CDR2 from the germline V gene are LNHDA and SQIVND (reference sequence). The CDR3 DNA sequence: TGTGCCAGTAGCGGGAGGGCCAGGGAGACCCAGTACTTC. It translates to CASSGRARETQYF.

The rearrangement links TRBV28 to TRBJ1-1; TRBD1 agrees at 7 bases. Per the germline V gene, CDR1 is MDHEN and CDR2 is SYDVKM. CDR3 length: 16 amino acids. V shed 3 bases and J 4 bases; nucleotides not matched to a gene: 11. In DNA, the CDR3 is TGTGCCAGCAGTTTGATCGGCGACAGGGCGGGCACTGAAGCTTTCTTT. Translating gives CASSLIGDRAGTEAFF. The variable domain in full, with the rest retrieved from reference TRBV28 and TRBJ1-1, is DVKVTQSSRYLVKRTGEKVFLECVQDMDHENMFWYRQDPGLGLRLIYFSYDVKMKEKGDIPEGYSVSREKKERFSLILESASTNQTSMYLCASSLIGDRAGTEAFFGQGTRLTVV.

The CDR3 nucleotides are TGTGCCAGCAGTTCCGGGACGGGGAGGGACGAGCAGTACTTC. This codes for CASSSGTGRDEQYF. This chain links TRBV28 with TRBJ2-7, with 7 bases fitting TRBD2. This CDR3 has 14 residues. V shed 4 bases, J shed 5 bases, and the junction held 8 bases outside the gene matches. The germline CDR1 and CDR2 sequences are MDHEN and SYDVKM.

The chain combines TRBV6-2 or TRBV6-3 with TRBJ1-2, with 7 bases fitting TRBD1. Trimming removed 5 bases from V and 8 bases from J; junction bases left unmatched: 14. The germline gives CDR1 MNHEY, CDR2 SVGEGT. The CDR3 has 15 residues. The CDR3 DNA is TGTGCCAGCAGTCGCGACAGGGTCGCTATGTACGGCTACACCTTC. As protein: CASSRDRVAMYGYTF.

The gene calls are TRBV5-8 and TRBJ1-6; 7 nucleotides match TRBD1. Germline V gene data show CDR1 as SGHTS and CDR2 as YDEGEE. J lost 11 bases, V lost 3 bases, and 11 bases had no gene match. The CDR3 has 15 amino acids. DNA for the CDR3: TGTGCCAGCAGCTCGCAGGGGGTTGCCGGGACACCCCTCCACTTT. Protein: CASSSQGVAGTPLHF.

The chain carries TRBV6-2 or TRBV6-3 and TRBJ1-1; tentative D call: TRBD1 (6 bases). Germline-derived CDR1 and CDR2 are MNHEY and SVGEGT. Trimming left V 6 bases short and J 9 bases short, with 17 bases between. CDR3 length: 13 residues. Here the CDR3 DNA reads TGTGCCAGCAGCCGATCCGGACAGACCCAAGCTTTCTTT. Translated: CASSRSGQTQAFF.

The chain links TRBV5-4 to TRBJ2-7; no definite D call. V lost 1 base, J lost 6 bases, and 8 bases lay in between. In germline, CDR1 is SGHNT, CDR2 YYREEE (reference sequence). The CDR3 runs 12 residues. The CDR3 sequence is CASSLLTSEQYF. For the CDR3, the DNA is TGTGCCAGCAGCTTGCTAACCTCCGAGCAGTACTTC.